The T cell receptor (beta chain) under discussion was sequenced for a study of regulatory T cells in long-lasting Graves disease (dated by TCRdb to about 2021). Regarding the research as a whole: Newly diagnosed Graves' disease patients had taken antithyroid drugs for less than 3 months. Peripheral blood TCR sequencing and RNA sequencing compared persistent Graves' disease patients with newly diagnosed Graves' disease patients. The study was registered as a clinical trial and conducted in China. A total of roughly 33 samples underwent TCR sequencing: around 13 from persistent and some 20 from newly diagnosed Graves' disease patients.

Library creation used multiplex PCR. TCRdb shows the sequencer as Illumina HiSeq 4000. To build TCR beta libraries, CDR3 regions were amplified by Arm-PCR using iRepertoire HTBI primers. Before sequencing, the PCR products went through gel purification. Per the source publication's procedure: Gene usage analysis of CDR3 amino acid clonotypes relied on the 60 to 65 TRBV and over 13 TRBJ segments identified across samples. COPE and FqMerger were used to merge filtered high-quality paired reads into contigs. BLAST was used to align contigs to IMGT TRBV, TRBD and TRBJ reference genes, with CDR3 defined following IMGT. Clonotypes above 0.1% frequency were classified as highly expanded clones. Repertoire diversity was measured by Shannon entropy, and V-J evenness by the Gini coefficient. A clonotype found in more than one individual was treated as public. Using fastp trimming at Q25 and MiXCR clonotype assembly, TCRdb reanalyzed the public sequencing data and kept in-frame beta chains. Rows matching on CDR3 protein sequence are summarized as one entry with the most common DNA and genes. Clone size and V and J calls follow TCRdb, not the original study. This sample comprises more than 450,000 distinct CDR3 sequences, around 15% of them detected only once. The leading ten clones occupy 12% of the sample.

The time point label, as the study defines it: newly diagnosed GD, antithyroid drugs for less than 3 months. For both TCR sequencing and RNA sequencing, RNA was extracted from PBMCs in TRIzol. The diagnosis of Graves' disease was made according to American Thyroid Association guidelines. Patients were recruited from an endocrinology department in Xi'an, China. From each patient, approximately 10 milliliters of peripheral blood was collected into an EDTA anticoagulant tube. Ficoll Paque Plus density gradient separation was used to isolate PBMCs, and no additional T cell sorting was done. RNA quality was checked with an Agilent 2100 Bioanalyzer and agarose gel, and concentration with a NanoDrop 2000. Summary of the overall study and its limitations: Persistent patients shared more public clonotypes among themselves (around 3,000) than newly diagnosed patients did (more than 950). Compared with newly diagnosed patients, persistent Graves' disease patients had lower TCR Shannon entropy and fewer highly expanded clones, which suggests clonal expansion. Only peripheral blood was studied, because thyroid tissue, the primary lesion, was inaccessible. The small sample size was acknowledged by the authors as a limitation that may reduce accuracy. Only the TCR beta chain was sequenced and analyzed. Persistent disease showed preferential use of TRBV28, TRBJ1-2 and TRBJ2-5, whereas newly diagnosed disease favored TRBV20-1 and TRBJ2-1.

This clonotype was detected many times. This clone's antigen is unknown. One base away there is no much larger clone; base qualities are not given. At the junction V is shortened by 0 bases and J by 7 bases, with 13 bases in between. Sequences DFQATT (CDR1) and SNEGSKA (CDR2) are obtained from the germline V gene (reference sequence). The CDR3 starts with the cysteine, ends with the phenylalanine, and has 14 residues. Left in the record is the CDR3 DNA by itself, 42 bases read in frame from the first base. The same data also contributed to another study, on T cells in Graves' hyperthyroidism and ophthalmopathy. That second publication adds: Stable Graves' hyperthyroidism was defined as the absence of progression to ophthalmopathy over 18 months of follow-up. Hyperthyroidism patients were newly diagnosed, with disease duration under 2 months, and aged 18 to 65 years. Exclusion was applied to patients with uncontrolled infections, other autoimmune diseases, pregnancy or lactation. Diagnoses were based on clinical symptoms, serum thyroxine and TRAb, thyroid ultrasound and orbital computed tomography. The TCR CDR3 was subjected to a first round of RT-PCR using the HTBI primer set and the Qiagen OneStep RT-PCR kit. Most expanded thyroid clonotypes (frequency above 0.001) were also detected in blood, a finding suggesting that blood repertoires may reflect thyroid immune responses. In cross-validation, a model built on a 13 V-J signature told ophthalmopathy apart from stable hyperthyroidism with under 90% sensitivity and approximately 81% specificity, and in testing the same model reached 80%/75%. In validation, the model predicted progression to ophthalmopathy with approximately 71% sensitivity and 72% to 75% specificity, a median of about 6.7 months before onset. A discovery cohort of roughly 96 patients, roughly 45 with Graves' ophthalmopathy and about 60 with stable Graves' hyperthyroidism, was used to find distinguishing TCR V-J signatures. An independent validation cohort of 18 to 20 hyperthyroidism patients and 17 patients who later progressed to ophthalmopathy tested prospective prediction of ophthalmopathy. The 90 to 100 discovery patients were randomly split 7:3 into training and test sets. In addition, the study compared T-cell repertoires in thyroid tissue and in blood from roughly 6 Graves' hyperthyroidism patients. After sampling, hyperthyroidism patients received methimazole starting at 30 mg daily, and ophthalmopathy patients received high-dose intravenous methylprednisolone. Libraries were constructed in a second round of multiplex PCR, after which size selection and purification were performed. Libraries were sequenced paired-end with 100 bp reads on an Illumina HiSeq2000. SOAPnuke was used to process the raw data, removing reads that contained adapters or uncalled bases, had a mean Phred below 15, or lacked an exact match to the constant primer or identifier. COPE v1.2.5 was used to merge high-quality paired reads, and clonotypes were defined as unique nucleotide sequences. MiTCR v1.1 was used to align the clonotypes against IMGT TRBV, TRBD and TRBJ reference segments. The analysis included only V-J combinations with a frequency above 0.0001, which together covered around 99% of the repertoires. The TCS score was defined as F50 (clonal expansion) divided by E x V (chaos), with BLOSUM62-based TCRdist calculated between CDR3 peptides within each V-J. Welch's t-statistics and random forest reduced approximately 520 V-J features to roughly 13, which were used in a naive Bayes classifier (R e1071). No statistical method was used to set the sample size in advance, and investigators knew the group allocation. The paper describes TCR Vbeta CDR3 sequencing of 140 or so peripheral blood samples, made up of some 40 ophthalmopathy patients, around 73 hyperthyroidism patients and some 17 progressor patients.

Rearrangement joined TRBV20-1 to TRBJ2-1, and the D gene may be TRBD1, 6 bases matching. The sequence came from a man aged 35-49 years with Graves disease. Donor details come from another sample of the same person, matched by shared clones. This specimen consisted of peripheral blood mononuclear cells (PBMCs), obtained at new diagnosis, from a patient treated with antithyroid drugs. In nucleotide form, the sequence is TGCAGTGCTAGAGACAGAGGGGGAACGAATGAGCAGTTCTTC. Its protein is CSARDRGGTNEQFF.